This T cell receptor (beta chain) was identified in a study of immune evolution from preneoplasia to lung adenocarcinoma. Trimming stripped 1 base from V and 10 bases from J, with 11 bases between. The CDR3 is 13 residues long. Germline CDR1 is KGHSH and CDR2 is LQKENI. The repertoire was sequenced with immunoSEQ multiplex PCR; TCRdb's copy has only in-frame clones and lacks some. The table has about 4,900 clones, almost 90% seen once; the top ten hold roughly 2.1%. Material for sequencing was FFPE atypical adenomatous hyperplasia tissue from the lung. As for subset: atypical adenomatous hyperplasia (AAH), lung preneoplasia. This TCR derives from a person aged 70 to 85 with lung adenocarcinoma. This chain links TRBV18 with TRBJ2-1; D possibly corresponds to TRBD1 (7 bases). CDR3 nucleotide sequence: TGTGCCAGCTCACCACAGGGGGCGGGAGAGCAGTTCTTC. As protein: CASSPQGAGEQFF.